This T cell receptor (beta chain) derives from a study of OX40 agonist ivuxolimab in advanced cancers. Study at large: Earlier treatment with anti-PD-1, anti-PD-L1 or anti-CTLA-4 was permitted, and under 50% had received some. Study-level results: The study did not work out the antigen specificity of the expanded peripheral T cells. At doses 0.1 to 3.0 mg/kg, CD4+ and CD8+ clones expanded.

Baseline was the first blood sampling point, followed by cycle 4 day 1 and cycle 7 day 1. Only in-frame clones appear in the TCRdb table, and some are missing; sequencing was by immunoSEQ multiplex PCR. Of just under 65,000 clones listed, 91% were seen once; the top ten hold 5.2%. With regard to this clone: The target antigen is unknown.

Source: CD4+ or CD8+ T cells sorted from blood, taken in a trial of the OX40 agonist ivuxolimab. This TCR derives from an adult with an advanced solid tumor such as melanoma, head and neck, liver or kidney cancer.

The CDR3 region has the DNA TGTGCCAGCAGACAAAGGACTGAAGCTTTCTTT. Protein product: CASRQRTEAFF. The chain is built from TRBV6-5 and TRBJ1-1; D ambiguous. The CDR3 contains 11 residues. Per germline, CDR1 MNHEY and CDR2 SVGAGI. The V gene lost 6 bases and the J gene lost 5 bases, with 7 bases spanning the gap.